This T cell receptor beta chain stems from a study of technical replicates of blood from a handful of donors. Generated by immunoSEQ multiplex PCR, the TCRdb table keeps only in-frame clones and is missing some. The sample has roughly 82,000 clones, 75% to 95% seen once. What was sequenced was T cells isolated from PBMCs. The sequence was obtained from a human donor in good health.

The CDR3 nucleotides read TGCGCCAGCAGCACAGGGACAGACTCCTACGAGCAGTACTTC. This sequence encodes CASSTGTDSYEQYF. The chain employs TRBV5-1 and TRBJ2-7, with TRBD1 identical over 7 bases. This CDR3 spans 14 amino acids. Germline-derived CDR1 and CDR2 are SGHRS and YFSETQ. Trimming removed 4 bases from V and 0 bases from J; junction bases left unmatched: 4.